The clone carrying this T cell receptor (beta chain) was seen many times. These data belong to a study of T cells in Graves' hyperthyroidism and ophthalmopathy. Trimming cost V 8 bases and J 4 bases, with 18 bases left between them. This CDR3 comprises 14 residues. Germline V gene sequence: CDR1 MDHEN, CDR2 SYDVKM. From RNA transcripts, TCR beta CDR3 regions were amplified. First-round RT-PCR targeting the TCR CDR3 was performed with the HTBI primer set. TCRdb itself ran the multiplex PCR reads through MiXCR, one entry per CDR3 protein. There are hundreds of thousands of distinct CDR3 sequences in the sample; roughly 16% occur only once, and around 4% lies in the top ten. Stable hyperthyroidism: no ophthalmopathy progression over 18 months of follow-up.

This TCR was recovered from a woman aged 30 to 39 with Graves' hyperthyroidism. The sequenced sample consisted of blood. V and J are TRBV28 and TRBJ2-7; TRBD2 might be the D (6 bases). The CDR3 DNA reads TGTGCCAGCGGAGGGACGGACCCAAAGTACGAGCAGTACTTC. Its protein product is CASGGTDPKYEQYF.